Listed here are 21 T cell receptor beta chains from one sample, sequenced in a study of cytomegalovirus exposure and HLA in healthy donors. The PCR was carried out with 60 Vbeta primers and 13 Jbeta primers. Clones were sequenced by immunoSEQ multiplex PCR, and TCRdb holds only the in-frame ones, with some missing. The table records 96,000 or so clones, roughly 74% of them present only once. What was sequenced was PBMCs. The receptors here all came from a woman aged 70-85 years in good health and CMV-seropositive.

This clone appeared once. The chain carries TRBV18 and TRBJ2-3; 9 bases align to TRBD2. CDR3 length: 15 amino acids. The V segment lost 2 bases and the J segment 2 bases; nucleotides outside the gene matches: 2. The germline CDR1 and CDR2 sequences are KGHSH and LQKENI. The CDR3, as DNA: TGTGCCAGCTCACCATTAGCGGGGGACACAGATACGCAGTATTTT. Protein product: CASSPLAGDTDTQYF.

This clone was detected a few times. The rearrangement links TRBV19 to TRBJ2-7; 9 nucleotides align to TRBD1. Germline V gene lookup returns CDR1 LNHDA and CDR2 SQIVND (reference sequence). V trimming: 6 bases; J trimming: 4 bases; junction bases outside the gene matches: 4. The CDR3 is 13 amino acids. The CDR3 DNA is TGTGCCAGTAGAGGGACAGGGAAGTACGAGCAGTACTTC. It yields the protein CASRGTGKYEQYF.

The chain's CDR3 is CASSFDRARQPQHF. The CDR3 bases are TGTGCCAGCAGTTTCGACAGGGCACGCCAGCCCCAGCATTTT. This chain joins TRBV28 and TRBJ1-5; 7 nucleotides match TRBD1. Germline V gene lookup returns CDR1 MDHEN and CDR2 SYDVKM. V trimming: 3 bases; J trimming: 7 bases; junction bases outside the gene matches: 6. The CDR3 covers 14 residues. Looking up the rest from reference TRBV28 and TRBJ1-5 gives the full variable domain: DVKVTQSSRYLVKRTGEKVFLECVQDMDHENMFWYRQDPGLGLRLIYFSYDVKMKEKGDIPEGYSVSREKKERFSLILESASTNQTSMYLCASSFDRARQPQHFGDGTRLSIL.

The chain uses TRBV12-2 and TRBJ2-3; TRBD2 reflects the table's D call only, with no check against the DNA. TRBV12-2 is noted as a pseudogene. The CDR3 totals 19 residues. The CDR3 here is CASRLAHSWTSKSTDTQYF. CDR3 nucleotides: TGTGCAAGTCGCTTAGCGCACTCCTGGACTAGTAAGAGCACAGATACGCAGTATTTT.

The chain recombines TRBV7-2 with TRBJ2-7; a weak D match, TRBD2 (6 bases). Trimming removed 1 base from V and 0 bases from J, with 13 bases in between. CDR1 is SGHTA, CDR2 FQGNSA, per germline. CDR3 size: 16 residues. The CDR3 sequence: CASSLGGRESSYEQYF. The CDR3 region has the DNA TGTGCCAGCAGCTTAGGGGGACGGGAGAGCTCCTACGAGCAGTACTTC.

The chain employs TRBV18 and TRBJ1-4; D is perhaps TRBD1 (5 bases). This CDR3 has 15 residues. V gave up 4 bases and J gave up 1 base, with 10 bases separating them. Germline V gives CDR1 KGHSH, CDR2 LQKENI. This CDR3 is CASSHPTVTNEKLFF. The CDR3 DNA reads TGTGCCAGCTCACACCCGACAGTAACTAATGAAAAACTGTTTTTT.

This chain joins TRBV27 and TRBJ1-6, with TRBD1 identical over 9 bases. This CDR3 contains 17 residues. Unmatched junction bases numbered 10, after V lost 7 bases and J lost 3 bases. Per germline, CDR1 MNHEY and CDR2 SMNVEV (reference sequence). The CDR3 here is CASTHGQGSFYNSPLHF. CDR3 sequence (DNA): TGTGCCAGCACCCATGGACAGGGGTCCTTCTATAATTCACCCCTCCACTTT.

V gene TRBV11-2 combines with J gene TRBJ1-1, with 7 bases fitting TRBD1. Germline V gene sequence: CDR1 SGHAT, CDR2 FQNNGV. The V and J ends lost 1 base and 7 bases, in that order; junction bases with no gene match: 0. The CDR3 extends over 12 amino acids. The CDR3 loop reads CASSLGQGEAFF. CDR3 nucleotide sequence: TGTGCCAGCAGCTTAGGACAGGGTGAAGCTTTCTTT.

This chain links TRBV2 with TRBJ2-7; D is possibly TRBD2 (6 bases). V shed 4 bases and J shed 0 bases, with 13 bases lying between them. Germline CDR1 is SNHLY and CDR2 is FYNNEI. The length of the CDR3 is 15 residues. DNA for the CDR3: TGTGCCAGCAGTGGTGCAGCGGGTAACTCCTACGAGCAGTACTTC. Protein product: CASSGAAGNSYEQYF.

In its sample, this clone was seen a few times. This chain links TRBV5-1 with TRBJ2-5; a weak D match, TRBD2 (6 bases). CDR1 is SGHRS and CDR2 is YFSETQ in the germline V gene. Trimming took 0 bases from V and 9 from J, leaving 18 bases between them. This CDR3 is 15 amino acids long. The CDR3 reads CASSLGDLGRVSQYF. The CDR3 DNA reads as TGCGCCAGCAGCTTGGGGGACTTGGGGCGGGTGTCCCAGTACTTC.

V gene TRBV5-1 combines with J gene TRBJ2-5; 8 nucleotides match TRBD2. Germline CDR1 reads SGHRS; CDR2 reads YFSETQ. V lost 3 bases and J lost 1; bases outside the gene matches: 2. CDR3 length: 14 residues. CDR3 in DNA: TGCGCCAGCAGCTCGGGGGGGTCCCAAGAGACCCAGTACTTC. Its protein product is CASSSGGSQETQYF.

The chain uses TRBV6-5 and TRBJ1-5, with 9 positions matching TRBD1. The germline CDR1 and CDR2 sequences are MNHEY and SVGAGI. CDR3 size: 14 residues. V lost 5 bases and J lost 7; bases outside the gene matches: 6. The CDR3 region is CASSPGTGKQPQHF. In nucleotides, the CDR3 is TGTGCCAGCAGTCCCGGGACAGGGAAACAGCCCCAGCATTTT.

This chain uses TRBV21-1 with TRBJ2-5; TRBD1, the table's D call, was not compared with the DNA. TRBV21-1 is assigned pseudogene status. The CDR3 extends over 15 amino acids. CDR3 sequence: CASTRRGRGRRTQYF. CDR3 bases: TGTGCCAGCACCCGGAGGGGCAGGGGGCGTCGGACCCAGTACTTC.

The chain's CDR3 is CASSLTGRRDTQYF. Here the CDR3 DNA reads TGTGCCAGCAGTTTAACCGGGAGACGAGATACGCAGTATTTT. This sequence joins TRBV28 and TRBJ2-3; the D gene is possibly TRBD2 (6 bases). Between the trimmed V and J ends, which lost 2 bases and 5 bases, there was a span of 11 bases. The CDR3 is 14 residues long. The germline CDR1 and CDR2 sequences are MDHEN and SYDVKM.

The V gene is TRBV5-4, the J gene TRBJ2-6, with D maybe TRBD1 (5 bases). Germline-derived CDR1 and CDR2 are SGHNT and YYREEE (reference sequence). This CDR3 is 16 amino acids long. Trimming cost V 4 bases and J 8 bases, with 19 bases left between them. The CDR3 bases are TGTGCCAGCAGCCTAAGTGTCAGGGTTAGGACCAACGTCCTGACTTTC. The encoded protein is CASSLSVRVRTNVLTF.

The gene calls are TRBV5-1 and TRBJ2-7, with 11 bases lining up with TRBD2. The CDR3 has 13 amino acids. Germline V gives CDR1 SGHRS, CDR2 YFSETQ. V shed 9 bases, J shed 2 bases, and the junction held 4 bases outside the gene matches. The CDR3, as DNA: TGCGCCATCCCGGGACTAGCGGCCTACGAGCAGTACTTC. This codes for CAIPGLAAYEQYF. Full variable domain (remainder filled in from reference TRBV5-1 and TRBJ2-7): KAGVTQTPRYLIKTRGQQVTLSCSPISGHRSVSWYQQTPGQGLQFLFEYFSETQRNKGNFPGRFSGRQFSNSRSEMNVSTLELGDSALYLCAIPGLAAYEQYFGPGTRLTVT.

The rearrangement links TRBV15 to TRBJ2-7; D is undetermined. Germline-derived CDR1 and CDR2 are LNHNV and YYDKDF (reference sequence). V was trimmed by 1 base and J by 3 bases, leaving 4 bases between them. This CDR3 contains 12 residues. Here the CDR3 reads CATSRANYEQYF. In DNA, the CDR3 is TGTGCCACCAGCAGAGCCAACTACGAGCAGTACTTC.

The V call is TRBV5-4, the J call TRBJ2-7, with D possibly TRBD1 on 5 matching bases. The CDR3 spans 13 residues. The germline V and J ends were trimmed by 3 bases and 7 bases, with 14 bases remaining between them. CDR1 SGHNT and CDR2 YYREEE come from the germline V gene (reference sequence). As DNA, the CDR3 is TGTGCCAGCAGCTCTGACAGTGTTGATGAGCAGTACTTC. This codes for CASSSDSVDEQYF.

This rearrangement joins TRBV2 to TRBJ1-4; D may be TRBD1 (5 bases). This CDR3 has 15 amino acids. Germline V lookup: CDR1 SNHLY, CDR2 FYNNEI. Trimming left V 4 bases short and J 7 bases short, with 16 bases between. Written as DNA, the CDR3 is TGTGCCAGCAGTGTAGGTCTCCCCGGGGGTGAAAAACTGTTTTTT. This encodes CASSVGLPGGEKLFF. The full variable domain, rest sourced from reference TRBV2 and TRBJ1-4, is EPEVTQTPSHQVTQMGQEVILRCVPISNHLYFYWYRQILGQKVEFLVSFYNNEISEKSEIFDDQFSVERPDGSNFTLKIRSTKLEDSAMYFCASSVGLPGGEKLFFGSGTQLSVL.

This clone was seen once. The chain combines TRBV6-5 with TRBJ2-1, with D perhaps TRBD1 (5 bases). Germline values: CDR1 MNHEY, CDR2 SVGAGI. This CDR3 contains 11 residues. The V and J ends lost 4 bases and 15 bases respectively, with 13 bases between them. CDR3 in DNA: TGTGCCAGCAGTTCACAGGATGATCGGTTCTTC. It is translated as CASSSQDDRFF.

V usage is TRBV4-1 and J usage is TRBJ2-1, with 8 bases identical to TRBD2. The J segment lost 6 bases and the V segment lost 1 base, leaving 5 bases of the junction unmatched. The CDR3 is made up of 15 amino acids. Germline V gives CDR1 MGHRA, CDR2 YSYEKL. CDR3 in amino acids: CASSQARAGGNEQFF. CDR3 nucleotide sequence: TGCGCCAGCAGCCAAGCGCGCGCGGGAGGCAATGAGCAGTTCTTC.